These 30 T cell receptor beta chains were all obtained from the same sample, sequenced in a study of T cells in Graves' hyperthyroidism and ophthalmopathy. Regions amplified from RNA transcripts were the TCR beta CDR3 regions. A set of HTBI primers served as the primers for a first-round RT-PCR of the TCR CDR3. TCRdb re-called the multiplex PCR reads with MiXCR, one entry per CDR3 protein. This table has about half a million distinct CDR3 sequences, approximately 23% appearing once. The sequenced sample consisted of blood. These receptors came from a woman between 65 and 79 years old with Graves' ophthalmopathy.

This clonotype was seen a few times. The chain combines TRBV5-1 with TRBJ1-2; D is ambiguous. Trimming pared 4 bases from V and 3 bases from J, leaving 13 bases between. Looked up from germline, CDR1 is SGHRS and CDR2 is YFSETQ. This CDR3 has 14 amino acids. The CDR3 DNA is TGCGCCAGCAGCGCCACTCATGGAGACTATGGCTACACCTTC. Its translation: CASSATHGDYGYTF.

This clonotype was seen more than once but under ten times. The chain combines TRBV2 with TRBJ2-7; D call uncertain. This CDR3 has 16 amino acids. V gave up 8 bases and J gave up 6 bases, with 26 bases separating them. CDR1 is SNHLY and CDR2 is FYNNEI in the germline V gene. Here the CDR3 reads CASRGPRGGKLREQYF. The CDR3, as DNA: TGTGCCAGCCGCGGACCGCGCGGTGGGAAGCTCCGCGAGCAGTACTTC. Looking up the rest from reference TRBV2 and TRBJ2-7 gives the full variable domain: EPEVTQTPSHQVTQMGQEVILRCVPISNHLYFYWYRQILGQKVEFLVSFYNNEISEKSEIFDDQFSVERPDGSNFTLKIRSTKLEDSAMYFCASRGPRGGKLREQYFGPGTRLTVT.

This clonotype has more than one count but fewer than ten. J is TRBJ2-5 and V is TRBV7-9; D assignment may be TRBD1 or TRBD2 (6 bases each). This CDR3 comprises 15 residues. V gave up 5 bases and J gave up 4 bases, with 17 bases separating them. Germline V gene sequence: CDR1 SEHNR, CDR2 FQNEAQ (reference sequence). CDR3 DNA: TGTGCCAGCAGCCCCTTCGGCAGGGGAGGAGAGACCCAGTACTTC. Translated: CASSPFGRGGETQYF.

V usage is TRBV30 and J usage is TRBJ2-7, with a weak D call TRBD1 (5 bases). Germline V gives CDR1 GTSNPN, CDR2 SVGIG (reference sequence). Trimming shortened V by 7 bases and J by 3 bases, and 10 bases separated the two germline ends. This CDR3 has 11 residues. This CDR3 reads CAFLTGYEQYF. DNA for the CDR3: TGTGCCTTCTTAACAGGCTACGAGCAGTACTTC. Full variable domain (remainder filled in from reference TRBV30 and TRBJ2-7): SQTIHQWPATLVQPVGSPLSLECTVEGTSNPNLYWYRQAAGRGLQLLFYSVGIGQISSEVPQNLSASRPQDRQFILSSKKLLLSDSGFYLCAFLTGYEQYFGPGTRLTVT.

The chain has TRBV6-5 and TRBJ2-2; 9 nucleotides match TRBD1. Germline trimming cut 2 bases from V and 5 bases from J; bases unmatched to any gene: 9. This CDR3 spans 17 amino acids. In germline, CDR1 is MNHEY, CDR2 SVGAGI. This CDR3 reads CASSYTGQGIGTGELFF. The CDR3 DNA sequence: TGTGCCAGCAGTTACACGGGACAGGGAATAGGTACCGGGGAGCTGTTTTTT.

Only a few counts were recorded for this clonotype. The V and J genes are TRBV7-9 and TRBJ2-7; D is uncertain. The CDR3 runs 14 residues. Per the germline V gene, CDR1 is SEHNR and CDR2 is FQNEAQ (reference sequence). V was pared by 5 bases and J by 5 bases, with 16 bases between. The CDR3 DNA is TGTGCCAGCAGCCGTGAGACGGTATTGGACGAGCAGTACTTC. It is translated as CASSRETVLDEQYF.

This clonotype came up a few times. The chain has TRBV6-2 or TRBV6-3 and TRBJ1-1; D is unresolved. The ends were cut back, 4 bases at V and 1 base at J, with 10 bases in the middle. CDR1 and CDR2 from the germline V gene are MNHEY and SVGEGT. CDR3 length: 14 amino acids. CDR3 sequence reads: CASSLHSGNTEAFF. The CDR3 coding sequence is TGTGCCAGCAGTTTGCATTCAGGGAACACTGAAGCTTTCTTT.

A few counts support this clonotype. The chain is built from TRBV6-1 and TRBJ2-3, with 12 bases identical to TRBD2. With 6 bases clipped from V and 0 bases from J, the junction kept 7 bases outside the gene matches. The CDR3 has 17 residues. The germline V gene encodes CDR1 MNHNS and CDR2 SASEGT. The CDR3 sequence is CASRSTSGSASTDTQYF. CDR3 bases: TGTGCCAGCAGGTCGACTAGCGGGAGCGCTAGCACAGATACGCAGTATTTT.

This clonotype was detected ten times or more. The chain couples TRBV11-2 to TRBJ1-1, with D possibly being TRBD1 (5 bases). CDR3 length: 15 residues. CDR1 SGHAT and CDR2 FQNNGV come from the germline V gene. The V end lost 5 bases, the J end lost 4 bases, and 17 bases lay between the germline ends. The CDR3 DNA reads as TGTGCCAGCAGCCCTTCTGGGGGGGTCGGCACTGAAGCTTTCTTT. It is translated as CASSPSGGVGTEAFF.

The sample holds a few counts of this clonotype. This chain joins TRBV4-3 and TRBJ2-1; 8 bases are a match to TRBD2. CDR3 length: 14 amino acids. Losses at the gene ends were 0 bases for V and 12 bases for J; bases not matched to a gene: 7. Germline V lookup: CDR1 LGHNA, CDR2 YSLEER. The CDR3 is CASSQERGRFGQFF. DNA for the CDR3: TGCGCCAGCAGCCAAGAACGCGGGAGGTTCGGGCAGTTCTTC.

This clonotype occurred many times. J is TRBJ2-2 and V is TRBV28; 7 bases are a match to TRBD1. Germline V gene sequence: CDR1 MDHEN, CDR2 SYDVKM. V gave up 3 bases and J gave up 2 bases; unmatched junction bases: 9. CDR3 size: 17 residues. The CDR3 loop is CASSFWGQQINTGELFF. CDR3 nucleotide sequence: TGTGCCAGCAGTTTCTGGGGACAGCAGATAAACACCGGGGAGCTGTTTTTT.

V usage is TRBV6-7 and J usage is TRBJ1-1, with D perhaps matching TRBD1 (5 bases). TRBV6-7 is known as an ORF, though its function is uncertain. The CDR3 runs 12 residues. Trimming pared 3 bases from V and 12 bases from J, leaving 14 bases between. CDR3 residues: CASSYRGTPTFF. CDR3 in DNA: TGTGCCAGCAGTTATAGGGGAACTCCGACTTTCTTT.

The genes are TRBV5-1 and TRBJ1-2; D unresolved. The CDR3 totals 13 residues. Per germline, CDR1 SGHRS and CDR2 YFSETQ. V lost 3 bases and J lost 6, with 12 bases in between. The CDR3 spells CASSWWDPHGYTF. The CDR3 DNA is TGCGCCAGCAGCTGGTGGGATCCCCATGGCTACACCTTC.

This clonotype occurred many times. This chain links TRBV2 with TRBJ1-5, with D possibly matching TRBD1 (5 bases). The V and J ends lost 7 bases and 5 bases respectively, with 15 bases between them. CDR3 size: 14 residues. Germline V gene sequence: CDR1 SNHLY, CDR2 FYNNEI. CDR3 loop: CASTQGRVHQPQHF. For the CDR3, the DNA is TGTGCCAGCACCCAGGGACGGGTCCATCAGCCCCAGCATTTT.

The chain joins TRBV4-3 to TRBJ1-4, with TRBD1 matching 7 bases. Germline V lookup: CDR1 LGHNA, CDR2 YSLEER. V was pared by 1 base and J by 5 bases, with 7 bases of the junction left unmatched. The CDR3 is 16 amino acids. Written as DNA, the CDR3 is TGCGCCAGCAGCCAAGGCAAATCACAGGGGAATGAAAAACTGTTTTTT. Its translation: CASSQGKSQGNEKLFF.

This clonotype was picked up many times. The J gene is TRBJ1-1, the V gene TRBV7-8, with D uncertain. Trimming took off 7 bases at V and 3 bases at J, with 9 bases between the two ends. The CDR3 spans 12 residues. Looked up from germline, CDR1 is SGHVS and CDR2 is FQNEAQ. CDR3 in amino acids: CASTSSYTEAFF. Here the CDR3 DNA reads TGTGCCAGCACCAGTTCATACACTGAAGCTTTCTTT.

The rearrangement uses TRBV25-1 and TRBJ2-5; D remains unclear. Per germline, CDR1 MGHDK and CDR2 SYGVNS. V lost 3 bases, J lost 1 base, and 12 bases lay in between. This CDR3 contains 15 residues. CDR3 nucleotides: TGTGCCAGCAGTGATCACAACAGAGGCCAAGAGACCCAGTACTTC. It codes for CASSDHNRGQETQYF.

In its sample, this clonotype was seen many times. The J gene is TRBJ1-5, the V gene TRBV2; unclear D gene. Per germline, CDR1 SNHLY and CDR2 FYNNEI. The CDR3 totals 12 residues. V was shortened by 5 bases and J by 7 bases, with 9 bases between the two germline ends. This chain's CDR3 is CASSREGQPQHF. The CDR3 DNA is TGTGCCAGCAGTCGGGAGGGCCAGCCCCAGCATTTT.

In its sample, this clonotype was seen many times. The chain carries TRBV20-1 and TRBJ1-1, with D perhaps TRBD1 (5 bases). Germline CDR1 reads DFQATT; CDR2 reads SNEGSKA (reference sequence). This CDR3 spans 15 amino acids. V was clipped by 0 bases and J by 0 bases, with 11 bases between them. CDR3 amino acids: CSARDGGALNTEAFF. The CDR3 DNA reads as TGCAGTGCTAGAGATGGAGGGGCCCTGAACACTGAAGCTTTCTTT.

The chain combines TRBV7-2 with TRBJ2-7, with 7 positions matching TRBD2. Germline loops: CDR1 SGHTA, CDR2 FQGNSA. The CDR3 has 13 residues. The ends lost 7 bases at V and 5 bases at J; junction bases unmatched: 8. The CDR3 DNA reads TGTGCCAGCAACGTTGGGAGGGCCCACGAGCAGTACTTC. It is translated as CASNVGRAHEQYF.

Many counts were recorded for this clonotype. The chain carries TRBV20-1 and TRBJ1-1; possible D gene TRBD1, 6 bases. Between the trimmed V and J ends, which lost 3 bases and 4 bases, there was a span of 12 bases. The CDR3 contains 13 residues. CDR1 is DFQATT, CDR2 SNEGSKA, per germline (reference sequence). CDR3 region: CSASRGPSTEAFF. The CDR3 DNA is TGCAGTGCTAGTCGGGGGCCCAGCACTGAAGCTTTCTTT.

The chain couples TRBV5-8 to TRBJ1-5; maybe TRBD1 (5 bases). Germline V gene sequence: CDR1 SGHTS, CDR2 YDEGEE. V lost 4 bases, J lost 0 bases, and 11 bases lay in between. The CDR3 sequence is 15 residues long. The CDR3 coding sequence is TGTGCCAGCAGCATGGGGACTCATAGCAATCAGCCCCAGCATTTT. Protein: CASSMGTHSNQPQHF.

This clonotype showed up just a few times. The V and J genes are TRBV29-1 and TRBJ2-1; TRBD2 matches at 7 bases. This CDR3 region has 13 residues. Per the germline V gene, CDR1 is SQVTM and CDR2 is ANQGSEA. The V gene end was trimmed by 6 bases and the J gene end by 4 bases; junction bases not matched to a gene: 6. The CDR3 bases are TGCAGCGTAGCGGGAAGGTTTTACAATGAGCAGTTCTTC. Translated: CSVAGRFYNEQFF.

A single count supports this clonotype. Here the CDR3 DNA reads TGTGCCAGCAGTGAACGGTTTGTAAGCTCCTATAATTCACCCCTCCACTTT. Translating gives CASSERFVSSYNSPLHF. The chain is built from TRBV2 and TRBJ1-6; D ambiguous. CDR3 length: 17 amino acids. V shed 2 bases and J shed 0 bases, with 11 bases lying between them. Per germline, CDR1 SNHLY and CDR2 FYNNEI.

This sequence joins TRBV20-1 and TRBJ2-1; 11 bases match TRBD2. The J segment lost 6 bases and the V segment lost 4 bases, leaving 8 bases of the junction unmatched. Germline V lookup: CDR1 DFQATT, CDR2 SNEGSKA (reference sequence). This CDR3 is built from 15 residues. CDR3 DNA sequence: TGCAGTGCTACGTCTAGCGGGAGGTCTTTCAATGAGCAGTTCTTC. It yields the protein CSATSSGRSFNEQFF.

This clonotype was seen a few times. The V call is TRBV20-1, the J call TRBJ1-2; D might be TRBD1 (6 bases). V was pared by 2 bases and J by 7 bases, with 17 bases between. Germline V CDR1 and CDR2: DFQATT, SNEGSKA (reference sequence). This CDR3 has 14 amino acids. DNA of the CDR3: TGCAGTGCTAGAAAAGGACAGTCGGGGGGTGGCTACACCTTC. Encoded protein: CSARKGQSGGGYTF.

This clonotype showed up just a few times. This sequence joins TRBV10-3 and TRBJ1-5, with TRBD1 matching over 8 bases. This CDR3 spans 15 amino acids. CDR1 is ENHRY, CDR2 SYGVKD, per germline. Losses at the gene ends were 5 bases for V and 4 bases for J; bases not matched to a gene: 7. CDR3 region: CAISRTGLSNQPQHF. CDR3 DNA sequence: TGTGCCATCAGTAGGACAGGGTTAAGTAATCAGCCCCAGCATTTT.

This clonotype was detected ten times or more. This rearrangement joins TRBV12-3 or TRBV12-4 to TRBJ1-5, with D uncertain. With 5 bases removed from V and 0 bases from J, the gap between germline ends came to 11 bases. The CDR3 is 15 amino acids. CDR3 region: CASSDGKYSNQPQHF. For the CDR3, the DNA is TGTGCCAGCAGTGACGGGAAATATAGCAATCAGCCCCAGCATTTT.

The chain is built from TRBV10-3 and TRBJ2-7; 8 bases map to TRBD2. The germline CDR1 and CDR2 sequences are ENHRY and SYGVKD. The CDR3 runs to 14 residues. This CDR3 is CAIGVQAGDYEQYF. CDR3 DNA sequence: TGTGCAATCGGGGTTCAAGCGGGAGACTACGAGCAGTACTTC.

This chain connects TRBV28 to TRBJ2-3; weak D call: TRBD2 (6 bases). CDR1 and CDR2 from the germline V gene are MDHEN and SYDVKM. Trimming shortened V by 0 bases and J by 4 bases, and 17 bases separated the two germline ends. CDR3 length equals 17 residues. Here the CDR3 reads CASSLWAGLSAPDTQYF. The CDR3 DNA reads as TGTGCCAGCAGTTTATGGGCGGGATTGTCTGCGCCAGATACGCAGTATTTT.